This T cell receptor (beta chain) stems from a study of identical twins. TCRdb reanalysed the 5' RACE reads using MiXCR and keeps one entry per CDR3 protein. The repertoire consists of 470,000 or so distinct CDR3 sequences, with approximately 24% occurring once and the leading ten covering about 2.9%. This CDR3 has 13 residues. Germline V gene lookup returns CDR1 MNHEY and CDR2 SMNVEV (reference sequence). The germline V and J ends were trimmed by 3 bases and 5 bases, with 8 bases remaining between them. The sample also formed part of further work on T cells expressing NK-cell markers. That study adds: About six of the donors carried dominant NKG2C+ clonotypes that took up 1.0-7.0% of their CD8+ T cells.

Sequencing input: CD4+ T cells sorted from blood. The TCR comes from a young woman in good health. J is TRBJ2-1 and V is TRBV27; no firm D call. The chain's CDR3 is CASSFGRHNEQFF. Written as DNA, the CDR3 is TGTGCCAGCAGTTTTGGCAGACACAATGAGCAGTTCTTC.